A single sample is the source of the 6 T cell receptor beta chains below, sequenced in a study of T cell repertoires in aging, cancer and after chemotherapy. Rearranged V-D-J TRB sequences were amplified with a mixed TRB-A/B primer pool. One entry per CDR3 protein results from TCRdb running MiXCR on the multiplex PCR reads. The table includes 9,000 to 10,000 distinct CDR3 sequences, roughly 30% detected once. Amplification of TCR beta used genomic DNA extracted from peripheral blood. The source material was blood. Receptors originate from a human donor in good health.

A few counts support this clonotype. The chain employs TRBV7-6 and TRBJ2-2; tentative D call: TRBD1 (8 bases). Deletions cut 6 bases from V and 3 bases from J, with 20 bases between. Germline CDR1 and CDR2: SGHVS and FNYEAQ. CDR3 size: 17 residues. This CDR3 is CASSSSDRGGYTGELFF. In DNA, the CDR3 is TGTGCCAGCAGTTCTAGTGACAGGGGAGGGTACACCGGGGAGCTGTTTTTT.

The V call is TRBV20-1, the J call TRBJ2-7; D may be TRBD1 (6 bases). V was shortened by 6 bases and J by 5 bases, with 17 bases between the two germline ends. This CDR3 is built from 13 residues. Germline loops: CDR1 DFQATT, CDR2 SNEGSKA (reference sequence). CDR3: CSASGTWDHEQYF. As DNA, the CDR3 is TGCAGTGCCTCCGGGACATGGGACCACGAGCAGTACTTC.

CDR3 sequence: CASNFTGVYQPQHF. CDR3 nucleotide sequence: TGTGCCAGCAACTTCACAGGGGTCTATCAGCCCCAGCATTTT. The V gene is TRBV11-2, the J gene TRBJ1-5; 7 bases match TRBD1. CDR3 length: 14 amino acids. Germline CDR1 is SGHAT and CDR2 is FQNNGV. Trimming took 7 bases from V and 5 from J; bases not matched to a gene: 8.

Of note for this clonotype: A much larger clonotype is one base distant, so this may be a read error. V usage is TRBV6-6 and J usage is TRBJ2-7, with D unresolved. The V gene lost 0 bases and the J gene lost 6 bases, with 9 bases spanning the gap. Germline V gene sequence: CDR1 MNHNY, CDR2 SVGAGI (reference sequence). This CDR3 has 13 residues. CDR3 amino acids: CASSYSSIGEQYV. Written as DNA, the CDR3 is TGTGCCAGCAGTTACTCGAGTATTGGCGAGCAGTACGTC.

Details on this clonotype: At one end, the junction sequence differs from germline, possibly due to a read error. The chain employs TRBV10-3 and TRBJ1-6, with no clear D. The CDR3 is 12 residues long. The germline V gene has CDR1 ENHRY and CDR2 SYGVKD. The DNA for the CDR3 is TGTGCCAGCAGTTTAAAGGGTTCACCCCTCCACTTT. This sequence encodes CASSLKGSPLHF.

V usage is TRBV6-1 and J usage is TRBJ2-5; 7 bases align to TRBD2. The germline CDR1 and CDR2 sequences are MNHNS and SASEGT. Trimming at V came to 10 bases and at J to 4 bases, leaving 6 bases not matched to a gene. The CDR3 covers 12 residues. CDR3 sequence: CAIKGGGETQYF. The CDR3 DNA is TGTGCCATCAAAGGCGGGGGAGAGACCCAGTACTTC.